This TCR beta chain appears in the sequencing data of a study of blood T cell repertoires in COVID-19. Study overall: The United States, Italy and Spain provided the acute and convalescent COVID-19 samples.

Authors' methods: Estimated nucleated cell counts came from reference gene primer amplification. Sequencing was performed with immunoSEQ multiplex PCR; in TCRdb, only in-frame clones are kept and a portion is missing. Clone size and the V and J calls come from that table; the DNA yielded D and trimming. In the table there are 250,000 to 350,000 clones, approximately 88% of which are singletons. The sequence derives from a woman aged 25 to 39 who had recovered from COVID-19. Specimen: peripheral blood.

The CDR3 reads CASRLGGADTQYF. In nucleotides, the CDR3 is TGTGCCAGCAGGCTCGGGGGGGCAGATACGCAGTATTTT. The chain carries TRBV6-5 and TRBJ2-3, with 8 bases identical to TRBD2. The CDR3 is made up of 13 amino acids. Trimming cost V 6 bases and J 4 bases; bases outside gene matches: 3. Germline-derived CDR1 and CDR2 are MNHEY and SVGAGI.